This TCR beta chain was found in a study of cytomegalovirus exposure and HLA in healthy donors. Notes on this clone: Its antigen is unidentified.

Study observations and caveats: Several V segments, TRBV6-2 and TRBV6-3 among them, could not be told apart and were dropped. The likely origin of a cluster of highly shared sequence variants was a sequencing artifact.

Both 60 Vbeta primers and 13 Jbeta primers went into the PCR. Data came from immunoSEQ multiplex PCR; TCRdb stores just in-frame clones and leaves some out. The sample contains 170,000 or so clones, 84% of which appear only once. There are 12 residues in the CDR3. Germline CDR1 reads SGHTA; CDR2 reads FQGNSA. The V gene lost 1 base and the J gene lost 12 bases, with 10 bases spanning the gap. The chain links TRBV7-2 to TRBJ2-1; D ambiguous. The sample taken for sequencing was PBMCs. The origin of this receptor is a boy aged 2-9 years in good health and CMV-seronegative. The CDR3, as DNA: TGTGCCAGCAGCTTAGGTCCCAGCGTGCAGTTCTTC. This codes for CASSLGPSVQFF.